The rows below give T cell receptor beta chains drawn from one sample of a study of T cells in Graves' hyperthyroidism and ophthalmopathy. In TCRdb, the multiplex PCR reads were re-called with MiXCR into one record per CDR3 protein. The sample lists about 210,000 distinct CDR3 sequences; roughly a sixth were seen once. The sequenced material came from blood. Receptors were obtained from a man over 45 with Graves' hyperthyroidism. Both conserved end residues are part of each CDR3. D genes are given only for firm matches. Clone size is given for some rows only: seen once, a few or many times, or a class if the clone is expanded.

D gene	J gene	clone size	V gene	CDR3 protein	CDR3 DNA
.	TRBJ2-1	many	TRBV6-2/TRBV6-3	CASTPAGPGRGEQFF	TGTGCCAGCACCCCGGCGGGGCCAGGGCGCGGGGAGCAGTTCTTC
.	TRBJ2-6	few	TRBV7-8	CATLGSGVLGANVLTF	TGTGCCACCCTCGGATCAGGGGTCCTTGGGGCCAACGTCCTGACTTTC
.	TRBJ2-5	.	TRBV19	CASSIGVQETQYF	TGTGCCAGTAGTATTGGAGTCCAAGAGACCCAGTACTTC
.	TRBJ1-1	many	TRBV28	CASSLPSGGYPTEAFF	TGTGCCAGCAGTTTACCCTCGGGAGGGTACCCCACAGAAGCTTTCTTT
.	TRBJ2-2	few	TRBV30	CAWSFSSSLFF	TGTGCCTGGAGTTTTTCCTCCTCGCTGTTTTTT
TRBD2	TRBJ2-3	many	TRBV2	CASSPRAGATDTQYF	TGTGCCAGCAGTCCTCGAGCGGGAGCTACAGATACGCAGTATTTT
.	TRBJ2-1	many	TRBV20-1	CSASGRGGKGAYNEQFF	TGCAGTGCTAGCGGGAGGGGGGGAAAGGGGGCTTACAATGAGCAGTTCTTC
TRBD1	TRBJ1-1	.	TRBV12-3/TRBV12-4	CASSRQGGDTEAFF	TGCGCCAGCAGCCGCCAGGGGGGGGACACTGAAGCTTTCTTT
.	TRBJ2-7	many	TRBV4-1	CASSLRQASYEQYF	TGCGCCAGCAGCCTTCGACAGGCCTCCTACGAGCAGTACTTC
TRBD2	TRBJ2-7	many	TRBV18	CASSRDGRASEQYF	TGTGCCAGCTCGCGGGACGGGAGGGCCTCCGAGCAGTACTTC
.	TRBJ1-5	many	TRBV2	CASSPRRGNQPQHF	TGTGCCAGCAGCCCTAGACGGGGGAATCAGCCCCAGCATTTT
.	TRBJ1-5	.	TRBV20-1	CSAGGSSNQPQHF	TGCAGTGCAGGGGGTTCCTCCAATCAGCCCCAGCATTTT
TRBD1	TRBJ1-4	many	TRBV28	CASSRSWRGRETNEKLFF	TGTGCCAGCAGTCGCTCGTGGAGGGGGCGCGAAACTAATGAAAAACTGTTTTTT
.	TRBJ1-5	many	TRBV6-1	CASMETEYSNQPQHF	TGTGCCAGCATGGAGACCGAGTATAGCAATCAGCCCCAGCATTTT
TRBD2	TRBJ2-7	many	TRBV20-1	CSNKPGLAIHEQYF	TGCAGCAATAAACCGGGACTAGCGATCCACGAGCAGTACTTC
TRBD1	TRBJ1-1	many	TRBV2	CASTLEGGANTEAFF	TGTGCCAGCACCCTAGAAGGGGGCGCGAACACTGAAGCTTTCTTT
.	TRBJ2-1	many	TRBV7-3	CASSTGLSSEQFF	TGTGCCAGCAGCACAGGGTTGTCATCTGAGCAGTTCTTC
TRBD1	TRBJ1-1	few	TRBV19	CASSTSGTENTEAFF	TGTGCCAGTAGTACATCCGGGACAGAGAATACTGAAGCTTTCTTT
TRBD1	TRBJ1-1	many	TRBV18	CASSPPRTGGVTEAFF	TGTGCCAGCTCACCTCCGAGGACAGGGGGTGTAACTGAAGCTTTCTTT
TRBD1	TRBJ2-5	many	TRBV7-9	CASNTVYRGRQETQYF	TGTGCCAGCAACACGGTGTATAGGGGGCGACAAGAGACCCAGTACTTC
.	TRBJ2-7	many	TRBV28	CASSSPTGLTVSYEQYF	TGTGCCAGCAGTTCCCCCACAGGGTTGACTGTCTCCTACGAGCAGTACTTC
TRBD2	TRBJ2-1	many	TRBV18	CASSPLSGSSYNEQFF	TGTGCCAGCTCACCATTAAGCGGGAGCTCCTACAATGAGCAGTTCTTC
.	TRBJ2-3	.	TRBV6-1	CASIGFSTDTQYF	TGTGCCAGCATTGGGTTTAGCACAGATACGCAGTATTTT
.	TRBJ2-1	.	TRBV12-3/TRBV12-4	CASSQPGLFNEQFF	TGTGCCAGCAGTCAGCCGGGACTTTTCAATGAGCAGTTCTTC
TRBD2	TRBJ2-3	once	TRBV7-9	CASRPWVAGSTDTQYF	TGTGCCAGCAGACCCTGGGTAGCGGGTAGCACAGATACGCAGTATTTT
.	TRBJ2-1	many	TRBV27	CASSLSGRAQFF	TGTGCCAGCAGTCTTAGCGGAAGGGCGCAGTTCTTC
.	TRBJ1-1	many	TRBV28	CASSPWTDSNTEAFF	TGTGCCAGCAGCCCCTGGACAGACTCGAACACTGAAGCTTTCTTT
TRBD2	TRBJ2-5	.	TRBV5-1	CASSWTSSGGPIGETQYF	TGCGCCAGCAGCTGGACTTCTAGCGGGGGGCCAATTGGGGAGACCCAGTACTTC
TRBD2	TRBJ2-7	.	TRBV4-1	CASSQRSSGDSSGPYEQYF	TGCGCCAGCAGCCAACGGTCTAGCGGGGACTCGAGCGGCCCCTACGAGCAGTACTTC
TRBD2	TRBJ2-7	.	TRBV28	CASVTSGSYEQYF	TGTGCCAGCGTGACTAGCGGTTCCTACGAGCAGTACTTC
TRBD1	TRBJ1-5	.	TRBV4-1	CASSQTGDRGLKYNQPQHF	TGCGCCAGCAGTCAAACCGGGGACAGGGGGCTTAAATACAATCAGCCCCAGCATTTT
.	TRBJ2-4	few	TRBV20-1	CSARPLRDLAKNIQYF	TGCAGTGCTAGACCCCTCCGCGACCTAGCCAAAAACATTCAGTACTTC
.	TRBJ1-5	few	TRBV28	CASSLVAEGQPQHF	TGTGCCAGCAGTTTAGTGGCAGAAGGCCAGCCCCAGCATTTT
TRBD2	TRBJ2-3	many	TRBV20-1	CSALLRGADTQYF	TGCAGTGCACTCCTTCGGGGGGCAGATACGCAGTATTTT
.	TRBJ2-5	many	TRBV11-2	CAGSGEGVGPQETQYF	TGTGCCGGCAGCGGAGAGGGGGTCGGACCACAAGAGACCCAGTACTTC
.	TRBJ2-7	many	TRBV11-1	CASSTNRDPSYEQYF	TGTGCCAGCAGCACAAACAGGGATCCTTCCTACGAGCAGTACTTC
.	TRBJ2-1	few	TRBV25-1	CASSEPGTEQFF	TGTGCCAGCAGTGAACCGGGGACTGAGCAGTTCTTC
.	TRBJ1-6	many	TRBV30	CAWSSPRDNSPLHF	TGTGCCTGGAGTTCGCCCCGGGATAATTCACCCCTCCACTTT
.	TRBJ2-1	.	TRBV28	CASKRTLIYEQFF	TGTGCCAGCAAGCGGACCCTCATCTACGAGCAGTTCTTC
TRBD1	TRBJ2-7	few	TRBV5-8	CASSWTGGPYEQYF	TGTGCCAGCAGCTGGACAGGGGGCCCCTACGAGCAGTACTTC
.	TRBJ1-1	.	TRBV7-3	CASSLTHDTYTEAFF	TGTGCCAGCAGCTTAACCCATGACACCTACACTGAAGCTTTCTTT
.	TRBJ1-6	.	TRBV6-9	CASSYVGSSYNSPLHF	TGTGCCAGCAGTTACGTAGGGAGCTCCTATAATTCACCCCTCCACTTT
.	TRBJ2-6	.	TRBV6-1	CASSEGSGANVLTF	TGTGCCAGCAGTGAGGGGTCTGGGGCCAACGTCCTGACTTTC
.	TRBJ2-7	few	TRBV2	CASSESMFYEQYF	TGTGCCAGCAGTGAGAGTATGTTCTACGAGCAGTACTTC
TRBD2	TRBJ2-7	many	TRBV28	CASSVIGTSGIYEQYF	TGTGCCAGCAGCGTTATCGGGACTAGCGGGATTTACGAGCAGTACTTC
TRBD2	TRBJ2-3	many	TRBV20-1	CSARLVAGGTDTQYF	TGCAGTGCTAGGTTGGTGGCGGGAGGTACAGATACGCAGTATTTT
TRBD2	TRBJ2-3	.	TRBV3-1	CASSPYGLAGESDTQYF	TGTGCCAGCAGCCCTTATGGACTAGCGGGAGAATCCGATACGCAGTATTTT
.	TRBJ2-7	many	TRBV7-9	CASSMELYEQYF	TGTGCCAGCAGCATGGAGTTGTACGAGCAGTACTTC
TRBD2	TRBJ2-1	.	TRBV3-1	CASSQELAGGPGNEQFF	TGTGCCAGCAGCCAAGAACTAGCGGGAGGGCCGGGGAATGAGCAGTTCTTC
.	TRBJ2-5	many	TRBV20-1	CSARALETQYF	TGCAGTGCTAGGGCCTTAGAGACCCAGTACTTC